Sequencing of this TCR beta chain was carried out in a study of spatial heterogeneity in lung cancer. Individually, TCR cDNA molecules were each labelled with a unique molecular identifier. TCRdb passed the 5' RACE reads through MiXCR, listing each CDR3 protein once. The data hold around 30,000 distinct CDR3 sequences, with around 8% observed a single time. Time point specified: sample taken at primary tumor resection. Whole RNA, which was extracted from tumor, nontumor lung tissue or frozen PBMC, was sequenced without any cell sorting. The CDR3 is 13 residues long. Germline-derived CDR1 and CDR2 are SGHVS and FQNEAQ. Trimming shortened V by 3 bases and J by 3 bases, and 3 bases separated the two germline ends. This clonotype has at least ten counts.

This TCR derives from a female donor with early-stage non-small cell lung cancer. This sequence joins TRBV7-8 and TRBJ1-6, with D unclear. The input for sequencing was PBMCs, taken at surgery. The CDR3 reads CASSLVYNSPLHF. The CDR3 DNA is TGTGCCAGCAGCTTGGTCTATAATTCACCCCTCCACTTT.